Shown below are 17 T cell receptor beta chains from a single sample sequenced in a study of blood T cells in healthy people across ages. Using a J-beta primer mix together with a sample-barcoded 5' primer, a second PCR was run for about 7 to 12 cycles. TCRdb reprocessed the 5' RACE reads with MiXCR, giving one entry per CDR3 protein. Of approximately 790,000 distinct CDR3 sequences in the sample, about 59% were seen once. Sequencing was carried out using blood. These receptors were collected from a man aged 30-40 years in good health.

The chain uses TRBV27 and TRBJ2-7; D gene uncertain. The germline V gene encodes CDR1 MNHEY and CDR2 SMNVEV (reference sequence). This CDR3 spans 13 amino acids. The V gene lost 5 bases and the J gene lost 0 bases, with 8 bases spanning the gap. CDR3 coding DNA: TGTGCCAGCAGTAAAGTGACCTCCTACGAGCAGTACTTC. Its translation: CASSKVTSYEQYF.

V is TRBV4-1 and J is TRBJ2-7; D is unclear. CDR1 and CDR2 (germline): MGHRA, YSYEKL. The CDR3 runs 15 residues. Trimming cost V 1 base and J 7 bases, with 17 bases left between them. This CDR3 is CASSQGAYSSNEQYF. The CDR3 nucleotides read TGCGCCAGCAGCCAAGGAGCTTATAGTTCCAATGAGCAGTACTTC.

The table lists this clonotype with a few counts. The chain uses TRBV24-1 and TRBJ1-1, with D possibly matching TRBD1 (5 bases). With 2 bases removed from V and 8 bases from J, the gap between germline ends came to 8 bases. The CDR3 has 12 amino acids. In germline, CDR1 is KGHDR, CDR2 SFDVKD. The CDR3 DNA follows: TGTGCCACCAGTGATTCCGGACAAGAAGCTTTCTTT. Its protein product is CATSDSGQEAFF.

This clonotype was counted only a few times. This chain joins TRBV27 and TRBJ1-5; D is uncertain. Trimming left V 5 bases short and J 0 bases short, with 8 bases between. Germline values: CDR1 MNHEY, CDR2 SMNVEV (reference sequence). The CDR3 is 14 residues long. The CDR3 nucleotides read TGTGCCAGCAGTCCAGTAGGTAGCAATCAGCCCCAGCATTTT. It specifies CASSPVGSNQPQHF.

The chain couples TRBV6-1 to TRBJ2-7; 7 bases are shared with TRBD1. The length of the CDR3 is 14 residues. V trimming: 3 bases; J trimming: 7 bases; junction bases outside the gene matches: 9. Germline values: CDR1 MNHNS, CDR2 SASEGT. The CDR3 reads CASSEPGQLDEQYF. CDR3 DNA: TGTGCCAGCAGTGAGCCGGGACAGTTGGATGAGCAGTACTTC.

V and J are TRBV6-2 or TRBV6-3 and TRBJ2-2; a possible D gene is TRBD1 (6 bases). This CDR3 has 16 amino acids. V lost 0 bases and J lost 1, with 9 bases in between. Germline values: CDR1 MNHEY, CDR2 SVGEGT. CDR3 sequence: CASSYSRGKNTGELFF. The CDR3 bases are TGTGCCAGCAGTTACTCGAGGGGGAAGAACACCGGGGAGCTGTTTTTT.

This clonotype appeared a single time. A junction end diverges from the germline sequence, so it may reflect a read error. The chain joins TRBV15 to TRBJ2-6; D unclear. This CDR3 is 13 amino acids long. Germline V gene lookup returns CDR1 LNHNV and CDR2 YYDKDF (reference sequence). CDR3 protein: CATSRDWANVLTF. Written as DNA, the CDR3 is TGTGCCACCAGCAGAGATTGGGCAAACGTCCTGACTTTC.

V gene TRBV12-3 or TRBV12-4 combines with J gene TRBJ2-7; D might be TRBD1 (6 bases). CDR3 length: 14 amino acids. V was pared by 5 bases and J by 7 bases, with 18 bases between. The CDR3 DNA follows: TGTGCCAGCAGTGCCCCGGGACACTCGGGGGAGCAGTACTTC. Its translation is CASSAPGHSGEQYF.

This clonotype has only one observation. The chain couples TRBV20-1 to TRBJ1-2; 7 bases agree with TRBD1. V trimming: 6 bases; J trimming: 3 bases; junction bases outside the gene matches: 13. The CDR3 sequence is 15 residues long. CDR1 and CDR2 (germline): DFQATT, SNEGSKA (reference sequence). Here the CDR3 reads CSADDMDRSDYGYTF. CDR3 DNA: TGCAGTGCCGACGATATGGACAGGTCGGACTATGGCTACACCTTC.

The chain recombines TRBV7-2 with TRBJ2-3; D may be TRBD1 (6 bases). The germline gives CDR1 SGHTA, CDR2 FQGNSA. V was pared by 4 bases and J by 6 bases, with 14 bases between. This CDR3 has 14 residues. CDR3 sequence: CASSSQQGLDTQYF. For the CDR3, the DNA is TGTGCCAGCAGCTCCCAACAGGGTCTGGATACGCAGTATTTT.

This chain links TRBV11-2 with TRBJ2-1; a weak D match, TRBD2 (6 bases). V shed 11 bases and J shed 2 bases, with 22 bases lying between them. Germline V lookup: CDR1 SGHAT, CDR2 FQNNGV. CDR3 size: 16 residues. CDR3 sequence reads: CALEGMGDRAYNEQFF. CDR3 in DNA: TGTGCCCTGGAGGGGATGGGAGACAGAGCCTACAATGAGCAGTTCTTC.

The rearrangement uses TRBV6-1 and TRBJ2-3; D is undetermined. Trimming shortened V by 2 bases and J by 2 bases, and 11 bases separated the two germline ends. Per the germline V gene, CDR1 is MNHNS and CDR2 is SASEGT. There are 15 residues in the CDR3. The CDR3 bases are TGTGCCAGCAGTGAAAGTTGGCAGGACACAGATACGCAGTATTTT. Protein product: CASSESWQDTDTQYF.

This rearrangement joins TRBV4-3 to TRBJ1-2, with D unresolved. The germline V and J ends were trimmed by 1 base and 7 bases, with 16 bases remaining between them. The CDR3 is 15 residues long. Per germline, CDR1 LGHNA and CDR2 YSLEER. The DNA of the CDR3 is TGCGCCAGCAGCCAAGTCCCTGATAGTTCGGGTGGCTACACCTTC. This codes for CASSQVPDSSGGYTF.

The chain links TRBV4-1 to TRBJ2-7, with TRBD1 as a possible D gene (5 bases). V was cut by 0 bases and J by 6 bases, with 9 bases left in between. CDR3 length equals 13 residues. CDR1 is MGHRA and CDR2 is YSYEKL in the germline V gene. For the CDR3, the DNA is TGCGCCAGCAGCCAAGATCCCCAGGGCGAGCAGTACTTC. Protein sequence: CASSQDPQGEQYF.

The chain recombines TRBV5-1 with TRBJ2-6; maybe TRBD1 (6 bases). Germline assignment: CDR1 SGHRS and CDR2 YFSETQ. The CDR3 length is 15 residues. V lost 0 bases and J 4 bases, leaving 8 bases between the germline ends. The chain's CDR3 is CASSLAQGGANVLTF. The CDR3 nucleotides are TGCGCCAGCAGCTTGGCACAGGGCGGGGCCAACGTCCTGACTTTC.

V is TRBV27 and J is TRBJ2-1; D not certain. The CDR3 has 14 residues. Trimming cost V 3 bases and J 12 bases, with 18 bases left between them. Per the germline V gene, CDR1 is MNHEY and CDR2 is SMNVEV (reference sequence). The CDR3 region has the DNA TGTGCCAGCAGTTTTCGGTACTCCTCTGAGCGGCAGTTCTTC. The encoded protein is CASSFRYSSERQFF.

In the case of this clonotype: An end of the junction differs from the germline gene, which may be a read error. V usage is TRBV7-2 and J usage is TRBJ2-3, with a weak D call TRBD2 (5 bases). This CDR3 contains 20 residues. CDR1 and CDR2 from the germline V gene are SGHTA and FQGNSA. This CDR3 is CASSLEPFLVGFSSTDAQYF. CDR3 in DNA: TGTGCCAGCAGCTTAGAACCCTTCCTAGTGGGCTTCTCTAGCACAGATGCGCAGTATTTT.